These 5 T cell receptor beta chains came from one sample sequenced in a study of CD8 T cells in Susac syndrome. Random hexamers served to reverse transcribe about 0.45 to 1 ug RNA. TCRdb re-called the immunoSEQ multiplex PCR reads with MiXCR, one entry per CDR3 protein. This table has about 300,000 distinct CDR3 sequences, around 91% appearing once. Sequencing was performed on CD8+ T cells from PBMCs. The receptors were gathered from a human donor with multiple sclerosis.

The chain recombines TRBV12-3 or TRBV12-4 with TRBJ2-2; D gene uncertain. This CDR3 is 12 amino acids long. V lost 3 bases, J lost 6 bases, and 5 bases lay in between. This CDR3 is CASSFAPGELFF. CDR3 coding DNA: TGTGCCAGCAGTTTCGCCCCCGGGGAGCTGTTTTTT.

The V call is TRBV7-9, the J call TRBJ2-7, with 9 positions matching TRBD1. Germline V gives CDR1 SEHNR, CDR2 FQNEAQ (reference sequence). With V trimmed by 5 bases and J by 2 bases, 10 bases remained unmatched. The CDR3 covers 16 residues. CDR3 amino acids: CASSPTADRGTYEQYF. In DNA, the CDR3 is TGTGCCAGCAGCCCTACGGCGGACAGGGGAACCTACGAGCAGTACTTC.

J is TRBJ2-7 and V is TRBV3-1, with a possible D match to TRBD2 (6 bases). Trimming took off 0 bases at V and 2 bases at J, with 23 bases between the two ends. CDR3 length: 19 amino acids. Germline CDR1 reads LGHDT; CDR2 reads YNNKEL (reference sequence). This chain's CDR3 is CASSQDLTGEDYLTYEQYF. In nucleotides, the CDR3 is TGTGCCAGCAGCCAAGATCTCACCGGGGAGGACTACCTTACCTACGAGCAGTACTTC.

The chain links TRBV13 to TRBJ1-1, with D possibly being TRBD1 (5 bases). Germline V gene lookup returns CDR1 PRHDT and CDR2 FYEKMQ (reference sequence). The germline V and J ends were trimmed by 5 bases and 6 bases, with 16 bases remaining between them. The CDR3 runs to 14 residues. Written as DNA, the CDR3 is TGTGCCAGCAGCACGGTGAACCGGGGACCTGAAGCTTTCTTT. As protein: CASSTVNRGPEAFF.

The chain uses TRBV19 and TRBJ2-1; 8 bases agree with TRBD2. CDR1 is LNHDA, CDR2 SQIVND, per germline (reference sequence). Germline trimming cut 3 bases from V and 15 bases from J; bases unmatched to any gene: 7. This CDR3 is 12 amino acids long. CDR3 sequence reads: CASSIGTRETFF. The CDR3, as DNA: TGTGCCAGTAGTATTGGGACTAGGGAAACGTTCTTC.